This TCR beta chain was documented in a study of Tregs in tolerant kidney transplant recipients. The study's findings and limits: Expanding Tregs on activated donor B cells appeared to best identify donor-specific TCRbeta clones.

This clone occurred a few times. The antigen is not known. The CDR3 is 13 residues long. CDR1 is LGHNA and CDR2 is YSLEER in the germline V gene. Trimming took 1 base from V and 5 from J, leaving 8 bases between them. The assay was immunoSEQ multiplex PCR, and TCRdb's table has in-frame clones only and misses some. Here the sample spans some 69,000 clones, 65% to 85% being singletons. This sequence originates from a human donor in good health. The sequencing input was CD4+ T cells from blood. The V gene is TRBV4-3, the J gene TRBJ2-5; D is possibly TRBD2 (6 bases). CDR3 amino acids: CASSQASDETQYF. As DNA, the CDR3 is TGCGCCAGCAGCCAAGCTAGCGACGAGACCCAGTACTTC.